The clone carrying this T cell receptor (beta chain) turned up a few times. Unique molecular identifiers were incorporated into the prepared TCRbeta library. One entry per CDR3 protein, called by TCRdb with MiXCR from the PCR reads. In the table there are fewer than 500,000 distinct CDR3 sequences, around two fifths of which are singletons. This CDR3 has 15 residues. Trimming removed 1 base at V and 2 bases at J, with 13 bases between. Germline-derived CDR1 and CDR2 are DFQATT and SNEGSKA (reference sequence). The entry originates in a study of T-cell reconstitution after alpha-beta-depleted transplantation in children.

Sequencing was performed on PBMCs, taken before TCRalphabeta/CD19-depleted stem cell transplant. The sequence derives from a girl aged 2 to 9 with aplastic anemia, due to receive a stem cell transplant. The chain joins TRBV20-1 to TRBJ2-3; D gene uncertain. CDR3 coding DNA: TGCAGTGCTAGAGGCCTCCGAGCGACCACAGATACGCAGTATTTT. This sequence encodes CSARGLRATTDTQYF.